These 11 T cell receptor beta chains came from one sample sequenced in a study of cytomegalovirus exposure and HLA in healthy donors. This PCR relied on a set of 60 Vbeta primers and 13 Jbeta primers. The method was immunoSEQ multiplex PCR; TCRdb's version includes in-frame clones alone and lacks a portion of them. The repertoire has more than 200,000 clones, around 83% of them found once; the top ten carry more than 1.3%. Sequenced material: PBMCs. These receptors came from a girl aged 10 to 17 in good health and CMV-seronegative.

The V gene is TRBV5-1, the J gene TRBJ1-1, with a weak D call TRBD1 (6 bases). CDR1 and CDR2 (germline): SGHRS, YFSETQ. The CDR3 runs to 16 residues. With 7 bases removed from V and 4 bases from J, the gap between germline ends came to 23 bases. Here the CDR3 reads CASRSGLNREGTEAFF. The CDR3 DNA reads as TGCGCCAGCCGCAGCGGCTTGAACAGGGAGGGCACTGAAGCTTTCTTT.

This chain links TRBV28 with TRBJ1-5; no firm D call. The CDR3 extends over 12 amino acids. V lost 1 base and J 4 bases, leaving 2 bases between the germline ends. CDR1 is MDHEN, CDR2 SYDVKM, per germline. CDR3 DNA: TGTGCCAGCAGTTTATTAAATCAGCCCCAGCATTTT. As protein: CASSLLNQPQHF.

The gene calls are TRBV2 and TRBJ1-1, with D perhaps matching TRBD1 (6 bases). V lost 10 bases and J 5 bases, leaving 17 bases between the germline ends. CDR3 size: 13 residues. The V gene's germline CDR1 is SNHLY and CDR2 FYNNEI. The CDR3 bases are TGTGCCAACCACAGGGACCCGTGGACTGAAGCTTTCTTT. This gives the protein CANHRDPWTEAFF.

The chain couples TRBV19 to TRBJ2-4; 7 bases fit TRBD2. The CDR3 consists of 14 residues. Germline CDR1 and CDR2: LNHDA and SQIVND (reference sequence). J lost 8 bases, V lost 6 bases, and 10 bases had no gene match. The CDR3 DNA follows: TGTGCCAGTAGCAACCCCTCTGCGGGAGACATTCAGTACTTC. Amino acid sequence: CASSNPSAGDIQYF.

The chain combines TRBV2 with TRBJ1-5; tentatively, D is TRBD1 (5 bases). V lost 4 bases to trimming and J lost 4 bases, with 8 bases between them. From germline, CDR1 is SNHLY and CDR2 FYNNEI. The CDR3 loop spans 13 amino acids. For the CDR3, the DNA is TGTGCCAGCAGTGTGGGGGGGAATCAGCCCCAGCATTTT. Residues: CASSVGGNQPQHF.

This clone was recorded only once. The chain is built from TRBV28 and TRBJ1-1; D might be TRBD1 (5 bases). The CDR3 has 10 residues. V lost 5 bases to trimming and J lost 10 bases, with 8 bases between them. CDR1 and CDR2 (germline): MDHEN, SYDVKM. The CDR3 loop is CASSHRRAFF. The CDR3 DNA follows: TGTGCCAGCAGTCACAGGCGAGCTTTCTTT.

The chain couples TRBV19 to TRBJ2-1; D remains ambiguous. Germline CDR1 is LNHDA and CDR2 is SQIVND (reference sequence). V was cut by 7 bases and J by 3 bases, with 4 bases left in between. The CDR3 has 11 amino acids. The DNA for the CDR3 is TGTGCCAGTAACAGCTACAATGAGCAGTTCTTC. Translation gives CASNSYNEQFF.

This clone was seen a handful of times. The chain joins TRBV5-1 to TRBJ1-3; 9 bases match TRBD1. The J call is uncertain, as TRBJ2-2 better fits the DNA end. CDR1 is SGHRS and CDR2 is YFSETQ in the germline V gene. This CDR3 region has 15 residues. As DNA, the CDR3 is TGCGCCAGCAGCTTGGTACAGGGGGCTGGCGGGGAGCTGTTTTTT. It translates to CASSLVQGAGGELFF.

The chain couples TRBV28 to TRBJ1-1; no definite D call. Trimming left V 9 bases short and J 5 bases short, with 19 bases between. CDR3 length: 14 amino acids. CDR1 MDHEN and CDR2 SYDVKM come from the germline V gene. CDR3 sequence reads: CASNPNSYITEAFF. Written as DNA, the CDR3 is TGTGCCAGTAATCCGAATTCCTATATAACTGAAGCTTTCTTT. The full variable domain, rest sourced from reference TRBV28 and TRBJ1-1, is DVKVTQSSRYLVKRTGEKVFLECVQDMDHENMFWYRQDPGLGLRLIYFSYDVKMKEKGDIPEGYSVSREKKERFSLILESASTNQTSMYLCASNPNSYITEAFFGQGTRLTVV.

This clone appeared a few times. This CDR3 is CASSLTRNSGANVLTF. In nucleotides, the CDR3 is TGTGCCAGCAGCTTAACACGAAACTCTGGGGCCAACGTCCTGACTTTC. The chain employs TRBV7-6 and TRBJ2-6; the D is unclear. The CDR3 covers 16 residues. With 2 bases removed from V and 0 bases from J, the gap between germline ends came to 8 bases. Germline CDR1 SGHVS, CDR2 FNYEAQ.

The chain uses TRBV27 and TRBJ2-1; the match to TRBD2 covers 7 bases. The CDR3 extends over 17 amino acids. J gave up 4 bases and V 4 bases, and 13 bases lay outside the gene matches. Germline-derived CDR1 and CDR2 are MNHEY and SMNVEV (reference sequence). The CDR3 bases are TGTGCCAGCAGTTCCGCCCAGGTGAACGGGGGGTACAATGAGCAGTTCTTC. Its translation is CASSSAQVNGGYNEQFF.